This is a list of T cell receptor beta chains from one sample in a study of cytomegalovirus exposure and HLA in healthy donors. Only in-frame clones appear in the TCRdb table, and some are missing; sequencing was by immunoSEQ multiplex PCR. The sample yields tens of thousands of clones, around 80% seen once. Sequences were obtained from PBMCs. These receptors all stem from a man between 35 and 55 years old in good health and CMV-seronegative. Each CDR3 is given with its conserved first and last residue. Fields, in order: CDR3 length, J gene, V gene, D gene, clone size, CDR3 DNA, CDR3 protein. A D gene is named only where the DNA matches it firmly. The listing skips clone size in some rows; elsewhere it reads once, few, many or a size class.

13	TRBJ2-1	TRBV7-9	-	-	TGTGCCAGCAGCTTAGCTGGTAGCGATGAGCAGTTCTTC	CASSLAGSDEQFF
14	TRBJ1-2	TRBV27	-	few	TGTGCCAGCAGTTCGCCGGCTCGGGGCTATGGCTACACCTTC	CASSSPARGYGYTF
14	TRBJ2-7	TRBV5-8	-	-	TGTGCCAGCAGCCCACCTGCGGGGATCTACGAGCAGTACTTC	CASSPPAGIYEQYF
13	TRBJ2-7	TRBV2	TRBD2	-	TGTGCCAGTGTGGGACTAGCGGGAGACGAGCAGTACTTC	CASVGLAGDEQYF
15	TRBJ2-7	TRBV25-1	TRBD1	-	TGTGCCAGCAGTGAAAGTGGACAGGGAATCGTGGAGCAGTACTTC	CASSESGQGIVEQYF
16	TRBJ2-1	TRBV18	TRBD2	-	TGTGCCAGCTCACCACCGGGACTAGCGGGGTCAAATGAGCAGTTCTTC	CASSPPGLAGSNEQFF
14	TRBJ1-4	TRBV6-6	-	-	TGTGCCAGCAGTTACGGCTCCTTTGGTGAAAAACTGTTTTTT	CASSYGSFGEKLFF
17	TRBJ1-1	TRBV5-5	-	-	TGTGCCAGCAGCTTGATAGTTGCAGCAGGAATGAACACTGAAGCTTTCTTT	CASSLIVAAGMNTEAFF
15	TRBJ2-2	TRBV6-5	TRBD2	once	TGTGCCAGCACTCGGGCGGGGGGAAATACCGGGGAGCTGTTTTTT	CASTRAGGNTGELFF
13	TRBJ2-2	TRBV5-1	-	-	TGCGCCAGCAGCTTGACAGGGAACGGGGAGCTGTTTTTT	CASSLTGNGELFF
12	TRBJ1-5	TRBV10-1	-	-	TGCGCCAGCAGTGAAAGCTATCAGCCCCAGCATTTT	CASSESYQPQHF
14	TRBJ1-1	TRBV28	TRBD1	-	TGTGCCAGCGGCCGACAGGGTCGGAGAACTGAAGCTTTCTTT	CASGRQGRRTEAFF
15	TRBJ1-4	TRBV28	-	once	TGTGCCAGCAGTGCCGCGGGGGCAACTAATGAAAAACTGTTTTTT	CASSAAGATNEKLFF
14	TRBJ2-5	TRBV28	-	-	TGTGCCAGCAGTTCCTACAGGGGGGGGGAGACCCAGTACTTC	CASSSYRGGETQYF
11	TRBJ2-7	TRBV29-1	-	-	TGCAGCGTTGAAGCTTCCTACGAGCAGTACTTC	CSVEASYEQYF
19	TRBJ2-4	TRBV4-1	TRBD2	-	TGCGCCAGCAGCCAAGCGCCGGGACTAGAAAATCTAGCCAAAAACATTCAGTACTTC	CASSQAPGLENLAKNIQYF
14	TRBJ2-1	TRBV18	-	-	TGTGCCAGCTCACCGCAGCGGTCACACAATGAGCAGTTCTTC	CASSPQRSHNEQFF
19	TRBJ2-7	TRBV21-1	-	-	TGTGCCAGCAGCAACCCGAATGTAGCGGGAGCTCCCTCGGTCTACGAGCAGTACTTC	CASSNPNVAGAPSVYEQYF
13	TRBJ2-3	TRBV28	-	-	TGTGCCAGCAGTCCCCCTGGCACAGATACGCAGTATTTT	CASSPPGTDTQYF
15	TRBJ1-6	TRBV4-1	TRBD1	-	TGCGCCAGCAGCCAGGCAGGGGGGTATGATTCACCCCTCCACTTT	CASSQAGGYDSPLHF
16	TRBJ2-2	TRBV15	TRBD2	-	TGTGCCACCTGTAGGCTAGCGGGGTCATTTGGCGGGGAGCTGTTTTTT	CATCRLAGSFGGELFF
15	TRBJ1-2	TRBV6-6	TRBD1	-	TGTGCCAGCAGCCGGGACAGTTCATTTAACTATGGCTACACCTTC	CASSRDSSFNYGYTF
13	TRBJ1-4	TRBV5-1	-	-	TGCGCCAGCAGCTTGGCTAATAAAGAAAAACTGTTTTTT	CASSLANKEKLFF
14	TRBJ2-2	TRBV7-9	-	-	TGTGCCAGCAGCTTAATGTCCGGTGGCGGGGAGCTGTTTTTT	CASSLMSGGGELFF
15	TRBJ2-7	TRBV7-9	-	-	TGTGCCAGCAGCCCCGACTCGGGAGTTGCCTACGAGCAGTACTTC	CASSPDSGVAYEQYF
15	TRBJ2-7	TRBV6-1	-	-	TGTGCCAGCAGGCGGGACAGCGCCCGCACCTACGAGCAGTACTTC	CASRRDSARTYEQYF
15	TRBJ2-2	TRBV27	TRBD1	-	TGTGCCAGCAGTCTGCGACAGGGCACCACCGGGGAGCTGTTTTTT	CASSLRQGTTGELFF
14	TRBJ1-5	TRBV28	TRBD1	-	TGTGCCAGCAGTTTAGACAGGGCCAGCCAGCCCCAGCATTTT	CASSLDRASQPQHF
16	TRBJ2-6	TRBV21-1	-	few	TGTGCCAGCAGCAATGAAGAGGGCGGTGGGGCCAACGTCCTGACTTTC	CASSNEEGGGANVLTF
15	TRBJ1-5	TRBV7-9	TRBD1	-	TGTGCCAGCAGCCCGACAGGGCCAGGAGATCAGCCCCAGCATTTT	CASSPTGPGDQPQHF
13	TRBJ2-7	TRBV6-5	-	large	TGTGCCAGCAGTTCGCGAGTCTCCTACGAGCAGTACTTC	CASSSRVSYEQYF
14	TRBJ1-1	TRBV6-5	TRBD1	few	TGTGCCAGCGGACCGGGACAGGGTCTGCCTGAAGCTTTCTTT	CASGPGQGLPEAFF
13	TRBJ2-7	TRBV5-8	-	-	TGTGCCAGCAGCTTGCCCGGGAACTACGAGCAGTACTTC	CASSLPGNYEQYF
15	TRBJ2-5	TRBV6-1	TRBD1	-	TGTGCCAGCAGTGGCTGGGACAGGGGATGGGAGACCCAGTACTTC	CASSGWDRGWETQYF
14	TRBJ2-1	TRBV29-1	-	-	TGCAGCGTTGAAGCGTCTAGCTCCTACAATGAGCAGTTCTTC	CSVEASSSYNEQFF
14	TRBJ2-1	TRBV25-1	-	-	TGTGCCAGCAGTGTAGGAGGGAGTGTAAATGAGCAGTTCTTC	CASSVGGSVNEQFF
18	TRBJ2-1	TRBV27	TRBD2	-	TGTGCCAGCAGTTTAGGGGGGTCGGCCTCTAGCGGGGTGGACGAGCAGTTCTTC	CASSLGGSASSGVDEQFF
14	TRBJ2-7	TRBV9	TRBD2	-	TGTGCCAGCAGCGTGGCTAGCGGGTTTTACGAGCAGTACTTC	CASSVASGFYEQYF
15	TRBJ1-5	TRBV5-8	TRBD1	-	TGTGCCAGCAGCTTAAACAGGGGGAGGAATCAGCCCCAGCATTTT	CASSLNRGRNQPQHF
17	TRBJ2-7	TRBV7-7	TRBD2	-	TGTGCCAGCAGCCCCACCCCGGGACTAGTCGACTCCTACGAGCAGTACTTC	CASSPTPGLVDSYEQYF
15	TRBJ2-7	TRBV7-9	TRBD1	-	TGTGCCAGCAGTTCCCGGACAGGGGGCTCCTACGAGCAGTACTTC	CASSSRTGGSYEQYF
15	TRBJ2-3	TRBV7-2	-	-	TGTGCCAGCAGCCTCCGCGGGGGCGCCAAAGATACGCAGTATTTT	CASSLRGGAKDTQYF
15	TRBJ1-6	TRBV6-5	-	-	TGTGCCAGCAGCCGCTCAGGTGGCGATAATTCACCCCTCCACTTT	CASSRSGGDNSPLHF
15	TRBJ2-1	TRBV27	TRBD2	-	TGTGCCAGCAGTCCACTGGCGGGAGTAAACAATGAGCAGTTCTTC	CASSPLAGVNNEQFF
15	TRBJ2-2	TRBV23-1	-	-	TGCGCCAGCCCTTACATGAGCGGGAACACCGGGGAGCTGTTTTTT	CASPYMSGNTGELFF
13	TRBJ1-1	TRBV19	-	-	TGTGCCAGTAGTATAGATGGGCAGGGTCGGGCTTTCTTT	CASSIDGQGRAFF
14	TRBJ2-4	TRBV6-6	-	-	TGTGCCAGCAGTCCCGAGGGTTCCAAAAACATTCAGTACTTC	CASSPEGSKNIQYF
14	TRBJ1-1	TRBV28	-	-	TGTGCCAGCAGCCGGGGGGGTGGGAACACTGAAGCTTTCTTT	CASSRGGGNTEAFF
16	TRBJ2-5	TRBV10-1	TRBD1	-	TGCGCCAGCAGTGCCGGGACAGGGTCCGGTGTGGAGACCCAGTACTTC	CASSAGTGSGVETQYF
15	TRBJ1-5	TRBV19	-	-	TGTGCCAGTAGCCTCGAGAGAGTTCTGAATCAGCCCCAGCATTTT	CASSLERVLNQPQHF
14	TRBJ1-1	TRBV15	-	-	TGTGCCACCAGACCAAGGGGCAATCCGCCGGAAGCTTTCTTT	CATRPRGNPPEAFF
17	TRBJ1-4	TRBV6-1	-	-	TGTGCCAGCAGTGCCGGGGGGAGGACGATTAGTCGGGAAAAACTGTTTTTT	CASSAGGRTISREKLFF
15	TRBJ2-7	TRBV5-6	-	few	TGTGCCAGCAGCTTCCAGGTAGGAATCCTCTACGAGCAGTACTTC	CASSFQVGILYEQYF
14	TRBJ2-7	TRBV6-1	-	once	TGTGCCAGCAGTTGGGGGGAGGCGCCCTACGAGCAGTACTTC	CASSWGEAPYEQYF
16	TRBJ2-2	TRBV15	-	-	TGTGCCACCAGCAGATCTCTCGTCAGAGGGAGCGGGGAGCTGTTTTTT	CATSRSLVRGSGELFF
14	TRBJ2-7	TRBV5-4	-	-	TGTGCCAGCAGCTTTGGGGGCGTGATGTACGAGCAGTACTTC	CASSFGGVMYEQYF
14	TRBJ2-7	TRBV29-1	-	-	TGCAGCCATCCCCGGGACACAACTTTGGAGGAGCAGTACTTC	CSHPRDTTLEEQYF
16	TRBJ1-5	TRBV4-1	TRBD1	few	TGCGCCAGCAGCCAAGAGCCGACAGGGAGGATTCAGCCCCAGCATTTT	CASSQEPTGRIQPQHF
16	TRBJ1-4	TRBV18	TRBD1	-	TGTGCCAGCTCACCGGGGTTGACAGGGATTAATGAAAAACTGTTTTTT	CASSPGLTGINEKLFF